The 14 T cell receptor beta chains presented below share a single source sample, sequenced in a study of PD-1 blockade in classical Hodgkin lymphoma. All trial patients relapsed after autologous stem cell transplantation. The data were produced by immunoSEQ multiplex PCR, yet TCRdb's version contains in-frame clones alone and is incomplete. The sample shows tens of thousands of clones, 80% to 90% of them seen only once. The material was peripheral blood mononuclear cells (PBMCs), obtained at baseline. The receptors come from a human donor with classical Hodgkin lymphoma.

The chain joins TRBV7-9 to TRBJ1-2; the D is unclear. Trimming took off 2 bases at V and 3 bases at J, with 10 bases between the two ends. Germline CDR1 is SEHNR and CDR2 is FQNEAQ (reference sequence). The CDR3 covers 14 residues. The CDR3 protein is CASSLSDGYYGYTF. The DNA for the CDR3 is TGTGCCAGCAGCTTATCAGACGGCTACTATGGCTACACCTTC.

The chain carries TRBV28 and TRBJ2-6, with 9 bases matching TRBD1. CDR1 is MDHEN, CDR2 SYDVKM, per germline. J was trimmed by 4 bases and V by 5 bases; bases with no gene match: 9. This CDR3 has 17 amino acids. The CDR3 nucleotides are TGTGCCAGCAGTCACTCCACAGGGGGCTGGGGGGCCAACGTCCTGACTTTC. Residues: CASSHSTGGWGANVLTF.

The chain uses TRBV19 and TRBJ2-4; 11 bases map to TRBD2. The CDR3 is 16 residues long. V gave up 3 bases and J gave up 4 bases; unmatched junction bases: 5. The germline V gene encodes CDR1 LNHDA and CDR2 SQIVND (reference sequence). The CDR3 DNA is TGTGCCAGTAGTATCTTAGCTAGCGGGGGGAAAAACATTCAGTACTTC. Translated: CASSILASGGKNIQYF.

This chain links TRBV27 with TRBJ1-3; D gene unclear. The CDR3 has 14 amino acids. V lost 8 bases and J lost 7, with 18 bases in between. In germline, CDR1 is MNHEY, CDR2 SMNVEV (reference sequence). The CDR3 DNA reads as TGTGCCAGCGGAGTAACCTGGGGAGGGAACACCATATATTTT. This encodes CASGVTWGGNTIYF.

The chain couples TRBV2 to TRBJ2-1; no definite D call. The CDR3 is 13 amino acids. Germline-derived CDR1 and CDR2 are SNHLY and FYNNEI. V dropped 8 bases and J dropped 12 bases, with 20 bases sitting between them. The CDR3 spells CASYDVESRAQFF. As DNA, the CDR3 is TGTGCCAGCTATGATGTAGAATCTCGAGCGCAGTTCTTC. Variable domain in full (rest from reference TRBV2 and TRBJ2-1): EPEVTQTPSHQVTQMGQEVILRCVPISNHLYFYWYRQILGQKVEFLVSFYNNEISEKSEIFDDQFSVERPDGSNFTLKIRSTKLEDSAMYFCASYDVESRAQFFGPGTRLTVL.

The chain carries TRBV6-6 and TRBJ2-4; D might be TRBD2 (5 bases). V was shortened by 2 bases and J by 0 bases, with 8 bases between the two germline ends. The CDR3 contains 15 residues. Germline V gene lookup returns CDR1 MNHNY and CDR2 SVGAGI (reference sequence). The CDR3 region has the DNA TGTGCCAGCAGTTACGCGGGCCTAGCCAAAAACATTCAGTACTTC. Translated: CASSYAGLAKNIQYF.

CDR3 protein: CASSARWDTGNTIYF. In DNA form, the CDR3 reads TGTGCCAGCAGCGCTCGGTGGGACACTGGAAACACCATATATTTT. The genes are TRBV5-5 and TRBJ1-3, with D possibly matching TRBD1 (6 bases). V lost 4 bases and J lost 2, with 13 bases in between. Germline lookup yields CDR1 SGHKS and CDR2 YYEKEE (reference sequence). CDR3 length: 15 amino acids. Together with reference TRBV5-5 and TRBJ1-3, the CDR3 gives the full variable domain: DAGVTQSPTHLIKTRGQQVTLRCSPISGHKSVSWYQQVLGQGPQFIFQYYEKEERGRGNFPDRFSARQFPNYSSELNVNALLLGDSALYLCASSARWDTGNTIYFGEGSWLTVV.

The chain joins TRBV28 to TRBJ2-7; 10 bases agree with TRBD2. V shed 3 bases and J 5 bases; nucleotides not matched to a gene: 7. The CDR3 is made up of 15 amino acids. CDR1 and CDR2 (germline): MDHEN, SYDVKM. The DNA of the CDR3 is TGTGCCAGCAGTTTTGGGCTAGCGGGGGAGCACGAGCAGTACTTC. Amino acid sequence: CASSFGLAGEHEQYF.

The rearrangement links TRBV30 to TRBJ2-7; 7 nucleotides line up with TRBD1. The CDR3 length is 14 residues. Germline CDR1 is GTSNPN and CDR2 is SVGIG (reference sequence). V shed 2 bases and J 4 bases; nucleotides not matched to a gene: 8. The CDR3 is CAWSPTGWKYEQYF. For the CDR3, the DNA is TGTGCCTGGAGTCCGACAGGGTGGAAGTACGAGCAGTACTTC.

The chain employs TRBV5-1 and TRBJ2-3; the D gene is possibly TRBD2 (6 bases). Germline V gene data show CDR1 as SGHRS and CDR2 as YFSETQ. The CDR3 is 14 amino acids. The V end was cut by 4 bases, the J end by 4 bases, with 13 bases between. Written as DNA, the CDR3 is TGCGCCAGCAGCCCCGGCGGAGGGGCAGATACGCAGTATTTT. Encoded protein: CASSPGGGADTQYF.

This chain joins TRBV6-6 and TRBJ2-5; 7 positions agree with TRBD2. Germline lookup yields CDR1 MNHNY and CDR2 SVGAGI (reference sequence). The CDR3 covers 15 residues. The V gene end was trimmed by 6 bases and the J gene end by 7 bases; junction bases not matched to a gene: 14. As DNA, the CDR3 is TGTGCCAGCAGCCCCAGCGGGGCCCTCACAGGGACCCAGTACTTC. This codes for CASSPSGALTGTQYF.

This chain connects TRBV7-2 to TRBJ2-2, with unresolved D. CDR3 length: 15 amino acids. With 0 bases removed from V and 10 bases from J, the gap between germline ends came to 15 bases. Germline V gives CDR1 SGHTA, CDR2 FQGNSA. CDR3 amino acids: CASSLAPQDLEELFF. CDR3 nucleotides: TGTGCCAGCAGCTTAGCCCCCCAGGACCTAGAGGAGCTGTTTTTT.

The CDR3 region is CASSFRSSNEKLFF. The CDR3 nucleotides are TGCGCCAGCAGCTTCCGGAGCTCTAATGAAAAACTGTTTTTT. The chain links TRBV5-1 to TRBJ1-4; D unclear. Trimming removed 2 bases from V and 3 bases from J, with 8 bases in between. The CDR3 extends over 14 amino acids. In germline, CDR1 is SGHRS, CDR2 YFSETQ.

The rearrangement uses TRBV15 and TRBJ1-5; 7 bases are shared with TRBD1. This CDR3 spans 13 amino acids. The trim removed 5 bases at V and 5 bases at J, leaving 3 bases unmatched. From germline, CDR1 is LNHNV and CDR2 YYDKDF (reference sequence). The CDR3 nucleotides read TGTGCCACCAGCTACGGGACAGATCAGCCCCAGCATTTT. Encoded protein: CATSYGTDQPQHF.